These 32 T cell receptor beta chains share one sample of origin, sequenced in a study of OX40 agonist ivuxolimab in advanced cancers. Repertoires were generated with immunoSEQ multiplex PCR, while TCRdb's copy carries only in-frame clones and drops some. The data show roughly 61,000 clones, around 90% seen once. This sample comprised CD4+ or CD8+ T cells sorted from blood, obtained in a trial of the OX40 agonist ivuxolimab. The source of these receptors is an adult with an advanced solid tumor such as melanoma, head and neck, liver or kidney cancer.

This clone was detected only once. The CDR3 region has the DNA TGTGCCAGCAGTGAAGGGGGGACAGCCGGGGAGCTGTTTTTT. Translated, it gives CASSEGGTAGELFF. This chain links TRBV6-1 with TRBJ2-2; 7 bases agree with TRBD1. Looked up from germline, CDR1 is MNHNS and CDR2 is SASEGT. V lost 1 base, J lost 6 bases, and 2 bases stayed unmatched. The CDR3 is 14 amino acids.

V gene TRBV28 combines with J gene TRBJ1-5, with 9 bases lining up with TRBD1. CDR1 is MDHEN, CDR2 SYDVKM, per germline. The J segment lost 6 bases and the V segment lost 8 bases, leaving 14 bases of the junction unmatched. The CDR3 extends over 16 amino acids. The CDR3 bases are TGTGCCAGCGTACAAGGGGGGACAGGGATCATTCAGCCCCAGCATTTT. Its protein product is CASVQGGTGIIQPQHF.

The chain joins TRBV5-4 to TRBJ1-4; D not certain. Germline V gives CDR1 SGHNT, CDR2 YYREEE (reference sequence). V was shortened by 4 bases and J by 5 bases, with 15 bases between the two germline ends. The CDR3 has 15 amino acids. This CDR3 reads CASSMGNTGNEKLFF. CDR3 in DNA: TGTGCCAGCAGCATGGGGAACACGGGAAATGAAAAACTGTTTTTT.

J is TRBJ2-2 and V is TRBV28; 8 bases are shared with TRBD1. The ends lost 8 bases at V and 5 bases at J; junction bases unmatched: 7. There are 14 residues in the CDR3. CDR1 and CDR2 (germline): MDHEN, SYDVKM. This CDR3 reads CASFTGGDTGELFF. The DNA of the CDR3 is TGTGCCAGCTTTACAGGGGGTGATACCGGGGAGCTGTTTTTT. The variable domain in full, with the rest retrieved from reference TRBV28 and TRBJ2-2, is DVKVTQSSRYLVKRTGEKVFLECVQDMDHENMFWYRQDPGLGLRLIYFSYDVKMKEKGDIPEGYSVSREKKERFSLILESASTNQTSMYLCASFTGGDTGELFFGEGSRLTVL.

V usage is TRBV4-1 and J usage is TRBJ2-7, with 9 bases that match TRBD1. Trimming cost V 2 bases and J 3 bases; bases outside gene matches: 8. This CDR3 comprises 16 residues. Looked up from germline, CDR1 is MGHRA and CDR2 is YSYEKL. The chain's CDR3 is CASSQIIGGQGYEQYF. The CDR3 nucleotides are TGCGCCAGCAGCCAAATCATCGGGGGACAGGGCTACGAGCAGTACTTC.

The chain couples TRBV2 to TRBJ1-6; D unresolved. The germline CDR1 and CDR2 sequences are SNHLY and FYNNEI. The ends were cut back, 3 bases at V and 9 bases at J, with 18 bases in the middle. There are 16 residues in the CDR3. CDR3 bases: TGTGCCAGCAGTGATTACGGCGGCTATCAAATTTCACCCCTCCACTTT. Translating it yields CASSDYGGYQISPLHF.

Written as DNA, the CDR3 is TGTGCCAGCAGCTTAGGGCCGGGGGCTTCAGGCACAGATACGCAGTATTTT. Residues: CASSLGPGASGTDTQYF. This chain joins TRBV7-2 and TRBJ2-3, with D possibly being TRBD1 or TRBD2 (6 bases each). V shed 1 base and J shed 1 base, with 15 bases lying between them. Per germline, CDR1 SGHTA and CDR2 FQGNSA. The CDR3 loop spans 17 amino acids.

This clone came up once. The rearrangement uses TRBV19 and TRBJ1-4, with TRBD1 as a possible D gene (5 bases). CDR3 size: 14 residues. Germline CDR1 is LNHDA and CDR2 is SQIVND (reference sequence). V was pared by 1 base and J by 5 bases, with 8 bases between. The CDR3 loop reads CASSIVQENEKLFF. The CDR3 region has the DNA TGTGCCAGTAGTATAGTACAGGAGAATGAAAAACTGTTTTTT.

J is TRBJ1-3 and V is TRBV18; D is ambiguous. Deletions cut 0 bases from V and 0 bases from J, with 9 bases between. Germline CDR1 reads KGHSH; CDR2 reads LQKENI. The CDR3 is 16 residues long. The CDR3 loop reads CASSPPGISSGNTIYF. As DNA, the CDR3 is TGTGCCAGCTCACCACCAGGGATAAGCTCTGGAAACACCATATATTTT.

The rearrangement links TRBV6-5 to TRBJ1-5, with a weak D call TRBD1 (5 bases). Germline loops: CDR1 MNHEY, CDR2 SVGAGI. The ends were cut back, 7 bases at V and 7 bases at J, with 14 bases in the middle. The CDR3 totals 13 residues. The CDR3 loop is CASTSGVEQPQHF. In DNA, the CDR3 is TGTGCCAGCACCTCGGGGGTAGAGCAGCCCCAGCATTTT.

The chain carries TRBV18 and TRBJ2-7; D is perhaps TRBD1 (7 bases). Germline V lookup: CDR1 KGHSH, CDR2 LQKENI. The CDR3 extends over 16 amino acids. V was shortened by 0 bases and J by 1 base, with 13 bases between the two germline ends. CDR3 coding DNA: TGTGCCAGCTCACCACCGGCAGGGGGGACTTCCTACGAGCAGTACTTC. It translates to CASSPPAGGTSYEQYF.

This chain joins TRBV19 and TRBJ1-1, with 8 bases identical to TRBD1. The CDR3 sequence is 16 residues long. The V segment lost 5 bases and the J segment 1 base; nucleotides outside the gene matches: 9. In germline, CDR1 is LNHDA, CDR2 SQIVND (reference sequence). CDR3 sequence: CASSLTGARANTEAFF. The CDR3 DNA reads as TGTGCCAGTAGTTTGACAGGGGCGAGGGCGAACACTGAAGCTTTCTTT.

This chain uses TRBV5-1 with TRBJ2-7; the D is unclear. The CDR3 is made up of 15 amino acids. From germline, CDR1 is SGHRS and CDR2 YFSETQ. V was clipped by 5 bases and J by 2 bases, with 17 bases between them. CDR3 amino acids: CASRSRPDTTYEQYF. The DNA for the CDR3 is TGCGCCAGCAGATCACGTCCCGACACCACCTACGAGCAGTACTTC.

This CDR3 reads CASSLMSRSQYF. The CDR3 DNA is TGTGCCAGCAGCTTAATGTCAAGATCCCAGTATTTT. The chain couples TRBV7-2 to TRBJ2-3; D call uncertain. The CDR3 extends over 12 amino acids. The V and J ends lost 2 bases and 12 bases respectively, with 12 bases between them. Germline-derived CDR1 and CDR2 are SGHTA and FQGNSA. Supplemented by reference TRBV7-2 and TRBJ2-3, the full variable domain reads GAGVSQSPSNKVTEKGKDVELRCDPISGHTALYWYRQSLGQGLEFLIYFQGNSAPDKSGLPSDRFSAERTGGSVSTLTIQRTQQEDSAVYLCASSLMSRSQYFGPGTRLTVL.

The chain has TRBV27 and TRBJ1-3; perhaps TRBD1 as D (5 bases). V was clipped by 9 bases and J by 5 bases, with 29 bases between them. The CDR3 covers 18 residues. Germline CDR1 MNHEY, CDR2 SMNVEV (reference sequence). The CDR3 protein is CASPRGAGRLRQRNTIYF. CDR3 DNA sequence: TGTGCCAGTCCCCGCGGGGCTGGTAGGCTCCGCCAGCGAAACACCATATATTTT.

The rearrangement uses TRBV5-1 and TRBJ2-1; 10 bases line up with TRBD1. The length of the CDR3 is 16 residues. CDR1 and CDR2 (germline): SGHRS, YFSETQ. The junction had 4 bases not matched to a gene; V was cut back by 3 bases and J by 1 base. CDR3 sequence reads: CASSSRDRGSYNEQFF. CDR3 bases: TGCGCCAGCAGCTCAAGGGACAGGGGTTCCTACAATGAGCAGTTCTTC. The full variable domain, its missing parts supplied by reference TRBV5-1 and TRBJ2-1, is KAGVTQTPRYLIKTRGQQVTLSCSPISGHRSVSWYQQTPGQGLQFLFEYFSETQRNKGNFPGRFSGRQFSNSRSEMNVSTLELGDSALYLCASSSRDRGSYNEQFFGPGTRLTVL.

The CDR3 coding sequence is TGTGCCAGCAGCAAAGTCGTTAATACGGGACAAGGGTCCGACTACACCTTC. As protein: CASSKVVNTGQGSDYTF. The chain recombines TRBV21-1 with TRBJ1-2; TRBD1 reflects the table's D call only, with no check against the DNA. TRBV21-1 is described as a pseudogene. The length of the CDR3 is 17 residues.

The chain is built from TRBV28 and TRBJ2-5; either TRBD1 or TRBD2 may fit D (5 bases each). The CDR3 is made up of 11 amino acids. Germline CDR1 MDHEN, CDR2 SYDVKM. Trimming shortened V by 6 bases and J by 3 bases, and 5 bases separated the two germline ends. In nucleotides, the CDR3 is TGTGCCAGCAGGGGGGAAGAGACCCAGTACTTC. This translates into CASRGEETQYF.

V usage is TRBV7-9 and J usage is TRBJ2-1; D call uncertain. Germline lookup yields CDR1 SEHNR and CDR2 FQNEAQ (reference sequence). This CDR3 comprises 15 residues. Trimming took 0 bases from V and 0 from J, leaving 6 bases between them. CDR3: CASSLADTSYNEQFF. The CDR3 DNA is TGTGCCAGCAGCTTAGCTGATACCTCCTACAATGAGCAGTTCTTC. The full variable domain, completed using reference TRBV7-9 and TRBJ2-1, is DTGVSQNPRHKITKRGQNVTFRCDPISEHNRLYWYRQTLGQGPEFLTYFQNEAQLEKSRLLSDRFSAERPKGSFSTLEIQRTEQGDSAMYLCASSLADTSYNEQFFGPGTRLTVL.

The chain links TRBV27 to TRBJ2-1, with 7 positions matching TRBD2. Germline V lookup: CDR1 MNHEY, CDR2 SMNVEV (reference sequence). Trimming at V came to 6 bases and at J to 0 bases, leaving 5 bases not matched to a gene. The CDR3 length is 15 residues. The CDR3 sequence: CASRLSGTSYNEQFF. DNA of the CDR3: TGTGCCAGCAGGCTCAGCGGGACCTCCTACAATGAGCAGTTCTTC.

A word on this clone: In the same sample, other DNA sequences code for this CDR3. V and J are TRBV7-2 and TRBJ1-2; the match to TRBD1 covers 9 bases. This CDR3 region has 15 residues. Germline lookup yields CDR1 SGHTA and CDR2 FQGNSA. Trimming removed 0 bases from V and 8 bases from J; junction bases left unmatched: 7. CDR3 bases: TGTGCCAGCAGCTTAGCTACAGGGGGCGCTGACGGCTACACCTTC. Encoded protein: CASSLATGGADGYTF.

V and J are TRBV7-3 and TRBJ2-5; 7 nucleotides line up with TRBD1. Trimming removed 5 bases from V and 2 bases from J; junction bases left unmatched: 8. The CDR3 runs 15 residues. CDR1 and CDR2 (germline): SGHTA, FQGTGA. DNA for the CDR3: TGTGCCAGCAGCGCGACCGGGACAGCACAAGAGACCCAGTACTTC. Translated: CASSATGTAQETQYF.

As DNA, the CDR3 is TGCAGTGCTAGTCCGGGGGGCGAAGCTTTCTTT. Its protein is CSASPGGEAFF. The chain joins TRBV20-1 to TRBJ1-1, with a possible D match to TRBD1 (6 bases). Germline V gives CDR1 DFQATT, CDR2 SNEGSKA (reference sequence). V was clipped by 3 bases and J by 8 bases, with 10 bases between them. CDR3 size: 11 residues.

This clone has only one observation. V and J are TRBV7-8 and TRBJ1-6, with a possible D match to TRBD1 (5 bases). With 7 bases removed from V and 9 bases from J, the gap between germline ends came to 19 bases. The length of the CDR3 is 15 residues. In germline, CDR1 is SGHVS, CDR2 FQNEAQ. This chain's CDR3 is CASTVLGQAASPLHF. The DNA of the CDR3 is TGTGCCAGCACCGTACTGGGGCAGGCTGCTTCACCCCTCCACTTT.

This chain uses TRBV5-1 with TRBJ1-1, with TRBD1 as a possible D gene (5 bases). Per germline, CDR1 SGHRS and CDR2 YFSETQ. This CDR3 is built from 14 residues. V lost 3 bases and J lost 4, with 13 bases in between. This chain's CDR3 is CASSSARVTTEAFF. The CDR3 DNA is TGCGCCAGCAGCTCAGCCAGGGTGACCACTGAAGCTTTCTTT.

This clone appeared once. V is TRBV18 and J is TRBJ1-2; 9 bases agree with TRBD1. Trimming took 3 bases from V and 5 from J; bases not matched to a gene: 13. The length of the CDR3 is 17 residues. CDR1 is KGHSH and CDR2 is LQKENI in the germline V gene. CDR3 DNA sequence: TGTGCCAGCTCACCGCAGGACAGGGGCGTCGGGGCATATGGCTACACCTTC. This sequence encodes CASSPQDRGVGAYGYTF.

This chain connects TRBV27 to TRBJ2-1, with unresolved D. The CDR3 loop spans 14 amino acids. The germline V gene encodes CDR1 MNHEY and CDR2 SMNVEV (reference sequence). V gave up 4 bases and J gave up 8 bases, with 15 bases separating them. The CDR3 sequence is CASSSLGDSYEQFF. CDR3 DNA: TGTGCCAGCAGTTCTTTAGGTGATAGTTATGAGCAGTTCTTC.

The chain carries TRBV18 and TRBJ1-5; D is perhaps TRBD1 (5 bases). The CDR3 has 16 residues. The germline V gene has CDR1 KGHSH and CDR2 LQKENI. V was pared by 2 bases and J by 7 bases, with 18 bases between. This chain's CDR3 is CASSPGPGGSRQPQHF. The CDR3, as DNA: TGTGCCAGCTCACCAGGGCCGGGGGGTTCCAGGCAGCCCCAGCATTTT.

The chain combines TRBV6-5 with TRBJ2-1; D not certain. The CDR3 extends over 12 amino acids. CDR1 is MNHEY, CDR2 SVGAGI, per germline. V gave up 5 bases and J gave up 4 bases, with 6 bases separating them. The CDR3 DNA reads as TGTGCCAGCAGTCCGAATTACAATGAGCAGTTCTTC. Translation gives CASSPNYNEQFF.

J is TRBJ2-7 and V is TRBV27, with D unresolved. The CDR3 contains 13 residues. V lost 3 bases and J 2 bases, leaving 8 bases between the germline ends. CDR1 is MNHEY and CDR2 is SMNVEV in the germline V gene (reference sequence). DNA of the CDR3: TGTGCCAGCAGTTTCCCCTTCGCCTACGAGCAGTACTTC. Encoded protein: CASSFPFAYEQYF.

This sequence joins TRBV5-4 and TRBJ1-2; D is unresolved. The CDR3 extends over 14 amino acids. Germline V lookup: CDR1 SGHNT, CDR2 YYREEE (reference sequence). Between the trimmed V and J ends, which lost 0 bases and 0 bases, there was a span of 6 bases. CDR3 residues: CASSLDWANYGYTF. CDR3 DNA: TGTGCCAGCAGCTTGGATTGGGCTAACTATGGCTACACCTTC.

V gene TRBV6-5 combines with J gene TRBJ2-1, with TRBD1 as a possible D gene (6 bases). Trimming pared 4 bases from V and 1 base from J, leaving 11 bases between. The CDR3 runs 15 residues. Germline CDR1 MNHEY, CDR2 SVGAGI. The CDR3 region is CASSLTQGSYNEQFF. As DNA, the CDR3 is TGTGCCAGCAGTTTAACGCAGGGGTCCTACAATGAGCAGTTCTTC.